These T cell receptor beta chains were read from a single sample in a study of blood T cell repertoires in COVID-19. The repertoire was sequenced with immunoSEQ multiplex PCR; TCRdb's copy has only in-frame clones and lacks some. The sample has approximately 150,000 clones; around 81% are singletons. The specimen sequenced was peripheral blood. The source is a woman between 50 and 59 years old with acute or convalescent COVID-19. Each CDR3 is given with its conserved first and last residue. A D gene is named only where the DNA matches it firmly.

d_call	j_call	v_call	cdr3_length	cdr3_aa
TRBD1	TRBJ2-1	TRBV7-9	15	CASSSAETGIDEQFF
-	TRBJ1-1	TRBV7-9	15	CASSPLEGVRTEAFF
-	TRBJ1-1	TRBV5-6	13	CASSLWGGGRAFF
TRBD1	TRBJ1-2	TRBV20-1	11	CSARAPTGATF
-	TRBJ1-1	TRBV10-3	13	CAIRETRNTEAFF
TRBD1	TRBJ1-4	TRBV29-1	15	CSVRLTGQEQEKLFF
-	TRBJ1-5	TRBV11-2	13	CASSLQTARPQHF
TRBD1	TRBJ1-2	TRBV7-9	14	CASSLEQGNYGYTF
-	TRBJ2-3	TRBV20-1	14	CSASWDSNAGTQYF
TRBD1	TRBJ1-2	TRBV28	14	CASSLLRQGRGYTF
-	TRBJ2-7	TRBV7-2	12	CASSLDSDEQYF
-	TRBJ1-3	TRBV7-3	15	CASSPQGLAGNTIYF
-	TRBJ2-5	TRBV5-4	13	CASSRDSQETQYF
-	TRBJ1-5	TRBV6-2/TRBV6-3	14	CASSYGLTNQPQHF
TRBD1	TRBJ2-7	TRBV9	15	CASSVEGQGAHEQYF
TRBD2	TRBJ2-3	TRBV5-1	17	CASRGGTSVTLTDTQYF
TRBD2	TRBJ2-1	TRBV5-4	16	CASSSAGGGAYNEQFF
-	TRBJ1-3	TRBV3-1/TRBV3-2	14	CASSQVGRGNTIYF
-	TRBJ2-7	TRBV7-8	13	CASSLPGIARQYF
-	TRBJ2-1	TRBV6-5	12	CASSYPGTKQFF
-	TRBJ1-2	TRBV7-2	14	CASSSRQENYGYTF
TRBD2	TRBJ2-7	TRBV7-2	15	CASSLGASGKWEQYF
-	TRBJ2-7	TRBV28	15	CASSVTGSISYEQYF
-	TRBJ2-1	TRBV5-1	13	CASTEPGFREQFF
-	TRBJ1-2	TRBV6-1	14	CASSDTGLKYGYTF
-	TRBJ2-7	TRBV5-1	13	CASSLVSGGEQYF
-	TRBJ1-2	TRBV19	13	CASSQMEGTGYTF
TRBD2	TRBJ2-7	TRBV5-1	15	CASSSGLMKFGEQYF
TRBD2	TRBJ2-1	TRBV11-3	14	CASSSAGAYNEQFF
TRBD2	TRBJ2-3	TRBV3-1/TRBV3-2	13	CASSQRGADTQYF
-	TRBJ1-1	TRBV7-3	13	CASSLDMNTEAFF
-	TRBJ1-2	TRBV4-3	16	CASSQDKGQGGYGYTF
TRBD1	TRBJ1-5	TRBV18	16	CASSPRQGVSNQPQHF
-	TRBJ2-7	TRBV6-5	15	CASSYSAGSPYEQYF
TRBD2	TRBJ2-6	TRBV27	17	CASSRTGTSSGANVLTF
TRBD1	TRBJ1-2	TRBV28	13	CASKSGGNGGYTF